The 21 T cell receptor beta chains listed next were all sequenced from one sample in a study of T cells in Graves' hyperthyroidism and ophthalmopathy. RNA transcripts provided the source from which TCR beta CDR3 regions were amplified. RT-PCR in the first round (using the HTBI primer set) targeted the TCR CDR3. TCRdb re-called the multiplex PCR reads through MiXCR, storing one row per CDR3 protein. The table lists hundreds of thousands of distinct CDR3 sequences, 35% to 40% of them singletons. Sequenced input: blood. Receptors were obtained from a man aged 18 to 30 with Graves' hyperthyroidism.

This chain links TRBV7-9 with TRBJ2-2; no firm D call. The CDR3 length is 13 residues. V was cut by 4 bases and J by 7 bases, with 10 bases left in between. CDR1 and CDR2 from the germline V gene are SEHNR and FQNEAQ (reference sequence). The DNA for the CDR3 is TGTGCCAGCAGCTGGGCCGTGGGCGGGGAGCTGTTTTTT. It translates to CASSWAVGGELFF.

This clonotype came up many times. The chain links TRBV9 to TRBJ2-6; D possibly uses TRBD1 or TRBD2 (5 bases each). V was pared by 5 bases and J by 0 bases, with 12 bases between. This CDR3 has 16 residues. Germline CDR1 reads SGDLS; CDR2 reads YYNGEE. DNA of the CDR3: TGTGCCAGCAGTCGGGACCCGGGCTCTGGGGCCAACGTCCTGACTTTC. Its protein product is CASSRDPGSGANVLTF.

The CDR3, as DNA: TGTGCCAGCAGTTACCTACGGACAGATAATTCACCCCTCCACTTT. This sequence encodes CASSYLRTDNSPLHF. The chain links TRBV6-5 to TRBJ1-6; D might be TRBD1 (6 bases). This CDR3 comprises 15 residues. Germline V lookup: CDR1 MNHEY, CDR2 SVGAGI. The V and J ends lost 2 bases and 5 bases respectively, with 10 bases between them.

This clonotype appeared a few times. The rearrangement links TRBV6-5 to TRBJ2-5; D possibly corresponds to TRBD2 (6 bases). The CDR3 runs 15 residues. The germline CDR1 and CDR2 sequences are MNHEY and SVGAGI. V was cut by 0 bases and J by 5 bases, with 13 bases left in between. The CDR3 sequence is CASSYSGGLTETQYF. The CDR3 bases are TGTGCCAGCAGTTACTCGGGGGGTTTAACGGAGACCCAGTACTTC.

This clonotype was counted many times. V usage is TRBV7-9 and J usage is TRBJ1-3; 7 bases are shared with TRBD1. The junction had 7 bases not matched to a gene; V was cut back by 10 bases and J by 1 base. The CDR3 length is 14 residues. Germline CDR1 SEHNR, CDR2 FQNEAQ (reference sequence). CDR3 in DNA: TGTGCCACCCGGCAGGGGGAATCTGGAAACACCATATATTTT. This translates into CATRQGESGNTIYF.

A remark on this clonotype: Without the conserved terminal phenylalanine or tryptophan, this CDR3 likely stems from a read error. No DNA is shown, since the ends of the CDR3 on it are uncertain; the CDR3 is the one TCRdb lists. The chain recombines TRBV29-1 with TRBJ1-1; the table's D call, TRBD1, was not checked against the DNA. The germline gives CDR1 SQVTM, CDR2 ANQGSEA. The CDR3 numbers 9 amino acids, ends counted. The CDR3 here is CSAGTGRFG.

The chain uses TRBV6-5 and TRBJ2-7; 7 nucleotides agree with TRBD1. Germline loops: CDR1 MNHEY, CDR2 SVGAGI. V shed 2 bases and J 7 bases; nucleotides not matched to a gene: 11. The CDR3 is made up of 15 amino acids. The CDR3 coding sequence is TGTGCCAGCAGTTACCAGGCAGGGGGTCTCCGGGAGCAGTACTTC. As protein: CASSYQAGGLREQYF.

CDR3 in amino acids: CAISESAGVNYGYTF. The CDR3 DNA reads as TGTGCCATCAGTGAGTCAGCAGGGGTAAACTATGGCTACACCTTC. This rearrangement joins TRBV10-3 to TRBJ1-2, with a weak D call TRBD1 (6 bases). This CDR3 spans 15 amino acids. Germline CDR1 and CDR2: ENHRY and SYGVKD. V lost 0 bases and J lost 2, with 10 bases in between.

About this clonotype itself: A much larger clone lies a single base off, so this may be a read error. Since no conserved phenylalanine or tryptophan closes the CDR3, a read error is the likely cause. The rearrangement joins TRBV7-2 to TRBJ2-5, with D tentatively TRBD1 (6 bases). Per germline, CDR1 SGHTA and CDR2 FQGNSA. The CDR3 loop spans 12 amino acids. Trimming took off 5 bases at V and 6 bases at J, with 10 bases between the two ends. The DNA for the CDR3 is TGTGCCAGCAGCCGACAGGACCAGACCCAGTACCTC. Amino acid sequence: CASSRQDQTQYL.

On this clonotype itself: Sequence at one end of the junction differs from germline and may be a read error. The chain links TRBV7-3 to TRBJ2-2; maybe TRBD1 (6 bases). This CDR3 is 15 amino acids long. The germline V gene has CDR1 SGHTA and CDR2 FQGTGA. This chain's CDR3 is CASSRVGTPTGELFF. The CDR3 DNA reads as TGCGCCAGCAGCCGGGTTGGGACACCCACCGGGGAGCTGTTTTTT.

This clonotype was seen only a few times. This rearrangement joins TRBV10-3 to TRBJ2-7; 8 positions agree with TRBD2. From germline, CDR1 is ENHRY and CDR2 SYGVKD. This CDR3 region has 15 residues. J gave up 0 bases and V 10 bases, and 11 bases lay outside the gene matches. CDR3 protein: CATGLSGGLSYEQYF. The CDR3 region has the DNA TGTGCCACCGGACTGAGCGGGGGCCTCTCCTACGAGCAGTACTTC.

V gene TRBV7-9 combines with J gene TRBJ2-5; TRBD1 is a possible D gene (5 bases). CDR1 is SEHNR and CDR2 is FQNEAQ in the germline V gene (reference sequence). Trimming removed 5 bases from V and 1 base from J, with 14 bases in between. The CDR3 contains 15 residues. CDR3 in DNA: TGTGCCAGCAGCCGAGGCCCGACAGCCCAAGAGACCCAGTACTTC. This translates into CASSRGPTAQETQYF.

Only a few counts were recorded for this clonotype. The chain combines TRBV7-9 with TRBJ2-2, with 12 bases fitting TRBD1. The germline gives CDR1 SEHNR, CDR2 FQNEAQ (reference sequence). The length of the CDR3 is 18 residues. The trim removed 5 bases at V and 5 bases at J, leaving 12 bases unmatched. The CDR3 loop is CASSPGTGGAGRTGELFF. The CDR3 DNA reads as TGTGCCAGCAGCCCCGGGACAGGGGGCGCAGGGAGAACCGGGGAGCTGTTTTTT.

The J gene is TRBJ1-3, the V gene TRBV29-1, with D possibly TRBD1 on 5 matching bases. The V gene's germline CDR1 is SQVTM and CDR2 ANQGSEA. The length of the CDR3 is 12 residues. Trimming removed 1 base from V and 6 bases from J, with 7 bases in between. The CDR3 DNA reads as TGCAGCGTTGAAGCAGGGTTAAACACCATATATTTT. This codes for CSVEAGLNTIYF. The entire variable domain, with the rest obtained from reference TRBV29-1 and TRBJ1-3, is as follows: SAVISQKPSRDICQRGTSLTIQCQVDSQVTMMFWYRQQPGQSLTLIATANQGSEATYESGFVIDKFPISRPNLTFSTLTVSNMSPEDSSIYLCSVEAGLNTIYFGEGSWLTVV.

This chain joins TRBV20-1 and TRBJ1-6; D is possibly TRBD1 (6 bases). The CDR3 sequence is 14 residues long. The germline V gene encodes CDR1 DFQATT and CDR2 SNEGSKA (reference sequence). The CDR3 region is CSVGGAPYNSPLHF. CDR3 sequence (DNA): TGCAGCGTAGGGGGGGCCCCCTATAATTCACCCCTCCACTTT.

The chain recombines TRBV2 with TRBJ1-6; D uncertain. Trimming removed 5 bases from V and 8 bases from J, with 16 bases in between. CDR1 and CDR2 from the germline V gene are SNHLY and FYNNEI. The CDR3 consists of 15 residues. The CDR3 sequence: CASSLVGGSYSPLHF. CDR3 DNA sequence: TGTGCCAGCAGTTTAGTCGGCGGATCGTATTCACCCCTCCACTTT.

The V and J genes are TRBV20-1 and TRBJ2-7, with 8 bases aligning to TRBD2. With V trimmed by 3 bases and J by 6 bases, 22 bases remained unmatched. CDR1 and CDR2 (germline): DFQATT, SNEGSKA (reference sequence). This CDR3 is built from 18 residues. In DNA, the CDR3 is TGCAGTGCTAGGAGCATGGGGGAGGGCGGGAGGTTCCCCCGCGAGCAGTACTTC. This sequence encodes CSARSMGEGGRFPREQYF.

Notes on this clonotype: At one boundary the junction diverges from the germline segment, which might be a read error. The chain links TRBV10-3 to TRBJ2-2; TRBD2 might be the D (5 bases). Germline CDR1 and CDR2: ENHRY and SYGVKD. This CDR3 has 12 amino acids. Here the CDR3 DNA reads TGTGCGATCGTACCGAGCACCGGGGAGCTGTCTTTT. Translating gives CAIVPSTGELSF.

V usage is TRBV12-3 or TRBV12-4 and J usage is TRBJ1-5; 10 nucleotides match TRBD1. V lost 4 bases to trimming and J lost 0 bases; unmatched junction nucleotides: 6. CDR3 length: 17 amino acids. The CDR3 DNA follows: TGTGCCAGCAGTTCGGGGACAGGGGATTCTAGCAATCAGCCCCAGCATTTT. As protein: CASSSGTGDSSNQPQHF.

This clonotype came up a few times. This chain uses TRBV7-9 with TRBJ1-1; D gene ambiguous. V lost 6 bases, J lost 2 bases, and 10 bases lay in between. Looked up from germline, CDR1 is SEHNR and CDR2 is FQNEAQ (reference sequence). There are 13 residues in the CDR3. This CDR3 reads CASRLDGNTEAFF. The CDR3 DNA is TGTGCCAGCAGACTAGACGGAAACACTGAAGCTTTCTTT.

The chain combines TRBV7-9 with TRBJ2-7; 8 positions match TRBD1. Germline CDR1 and CDR2: SEHNR and FQNEAQ (reference sequence). The V and J ends lost 5 bases and 4 bases, in that order; junction bases with no gene match: 13. This CDR3 is built from 16 residues. The DNA for the CDR3 is TGTGCCAGCAGCAACGGACAGGGCGGAGAGAAGTACGAGCAGTACTTC. Its protein product is CASSNGQGGEKYEQYF.